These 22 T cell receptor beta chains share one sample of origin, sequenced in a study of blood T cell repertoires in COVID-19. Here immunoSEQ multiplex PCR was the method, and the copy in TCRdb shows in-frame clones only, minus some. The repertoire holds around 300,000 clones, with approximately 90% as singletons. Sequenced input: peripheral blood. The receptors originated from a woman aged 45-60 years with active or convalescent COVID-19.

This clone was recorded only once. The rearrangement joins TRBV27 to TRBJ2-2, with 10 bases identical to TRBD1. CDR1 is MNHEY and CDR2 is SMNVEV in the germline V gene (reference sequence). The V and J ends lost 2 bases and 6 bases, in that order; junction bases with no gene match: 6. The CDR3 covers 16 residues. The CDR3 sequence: CASSLDRGLVSGELFF. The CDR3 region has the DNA TGTGCCAGCAGTTTAGACAGGGGGCTAGTATCCGGGGAGCTGTTTTTT.

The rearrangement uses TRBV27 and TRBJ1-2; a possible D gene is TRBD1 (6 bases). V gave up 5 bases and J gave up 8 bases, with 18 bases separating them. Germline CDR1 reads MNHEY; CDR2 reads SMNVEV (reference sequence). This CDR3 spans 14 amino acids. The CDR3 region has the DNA TGTGCCAGCAGTCCCGGACAGCTCTTTTCCGGCTACACCTTC. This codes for CASSPGQLFSGYTF.

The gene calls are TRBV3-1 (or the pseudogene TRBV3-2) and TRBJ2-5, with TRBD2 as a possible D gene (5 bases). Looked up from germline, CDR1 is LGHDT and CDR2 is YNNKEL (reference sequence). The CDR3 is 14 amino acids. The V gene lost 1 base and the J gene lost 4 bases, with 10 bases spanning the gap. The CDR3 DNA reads TGTGCCAGCAGCCAAGGCCCCCGGGGAGAGACCCAGTACTTC. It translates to CASSQGPRGETQYF.

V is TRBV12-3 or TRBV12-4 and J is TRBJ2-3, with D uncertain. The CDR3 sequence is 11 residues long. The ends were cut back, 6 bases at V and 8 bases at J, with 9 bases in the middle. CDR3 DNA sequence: TGTGCCAGCAGACTCCAGGTTACGCAGTATTTT. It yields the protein CASRLQVTQYF.

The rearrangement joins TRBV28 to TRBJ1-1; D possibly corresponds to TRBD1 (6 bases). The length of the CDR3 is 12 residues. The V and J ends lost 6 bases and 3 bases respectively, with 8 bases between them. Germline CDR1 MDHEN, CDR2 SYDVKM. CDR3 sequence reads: CASRTGHTEAFF. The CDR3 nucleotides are TGTGCCAGCAGGACAGGACACACTGAAGCTTTCTTT.

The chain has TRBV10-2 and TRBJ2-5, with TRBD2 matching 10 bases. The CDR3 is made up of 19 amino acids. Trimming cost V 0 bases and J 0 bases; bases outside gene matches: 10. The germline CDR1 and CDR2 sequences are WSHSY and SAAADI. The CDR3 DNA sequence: TGCGCCAGCAGTGAGTCGATGCGCCATAGCGGGAGGTACCAAGAGACCCAGTACTTC. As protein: CASSESMRHSGRYQETQYF.

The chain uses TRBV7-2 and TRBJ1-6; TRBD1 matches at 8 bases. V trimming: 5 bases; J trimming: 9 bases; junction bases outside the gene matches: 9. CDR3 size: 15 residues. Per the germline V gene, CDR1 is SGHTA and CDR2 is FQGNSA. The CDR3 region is CASSGETGEGSPLHF. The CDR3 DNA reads TGTGCCAGCAGCGGAGAGACAGGGGAAGGTTCACCCCTCCACTTT.

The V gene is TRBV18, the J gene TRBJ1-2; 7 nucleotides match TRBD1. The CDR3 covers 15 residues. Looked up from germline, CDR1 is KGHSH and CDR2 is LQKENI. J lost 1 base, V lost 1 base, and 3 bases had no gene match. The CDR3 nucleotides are TGTGCCAGCTCACCACTCCGGGACAGTAACTATGGCTACACCTTC. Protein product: CASSPLRDSNYGYTF.

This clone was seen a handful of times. CDR3 in DNA: TGTGCCAGCAGCTCAGATGACAGGGCTGGAAACACCATATATTTT. Its protein is CASSSDDRAGNTIYF. This chain links TRBV11-2 with TRBJ1-3, with 7 positions matching TRBD1. This CDR3 has 15 residues. The trim removed 4 bases at V and 2 bases at J, leaving 5 bases unmatched. Germline values: CDR1 SGHAT, CDR2 FQNNGV.

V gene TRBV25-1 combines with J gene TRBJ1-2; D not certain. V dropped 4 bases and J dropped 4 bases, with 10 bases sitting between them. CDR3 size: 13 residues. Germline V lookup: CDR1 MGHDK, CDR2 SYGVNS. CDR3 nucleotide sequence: TGTGCCAGCAGTGTGGCAGGTACCTATGGCTACACCTTC. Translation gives CASSVAGTYGYTF.

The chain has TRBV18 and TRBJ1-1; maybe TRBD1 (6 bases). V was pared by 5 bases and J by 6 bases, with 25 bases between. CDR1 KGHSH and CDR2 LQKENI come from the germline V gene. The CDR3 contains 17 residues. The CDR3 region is CASSSLPQGEQVAEAFF. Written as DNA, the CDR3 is TGTGCCAGCTCATCCCTACCACAGGGCGAGCAGGTGGCTGAAGCTTTCTTT.

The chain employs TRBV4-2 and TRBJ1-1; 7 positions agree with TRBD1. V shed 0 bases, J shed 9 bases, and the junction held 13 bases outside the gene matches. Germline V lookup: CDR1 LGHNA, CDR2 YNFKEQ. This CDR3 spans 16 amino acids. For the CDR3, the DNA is TGTGCCAGCAGCCAAGATTGGGGCACTGGACAGGTGCAAGCTTTCTTT. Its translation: CASSQDWGTGQVQAFF.

The CDR3 DNA sequence: TGTGCCAGTAGTATAGTTGGAGACCATTGGGATGGCTACACCTTC. It encodes CASSIVGDHWDGYTF. The V and J genes are TRBV19 and TRBJ1-2; unclear D gene. Germline V CDR1 and CDR2: LNHDA, SQIVND (reference sequence). The CDR3 covers 15 residues. V dropped 1 base and J dropped 6 bases, with 15 bases sitting between them.

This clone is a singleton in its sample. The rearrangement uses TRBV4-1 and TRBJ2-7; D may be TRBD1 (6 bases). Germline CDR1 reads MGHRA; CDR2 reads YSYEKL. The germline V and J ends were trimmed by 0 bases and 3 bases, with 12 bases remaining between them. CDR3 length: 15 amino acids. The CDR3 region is CASSQDSQGLYEQYF. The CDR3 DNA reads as TGCGCCAGCAGCCAAGATTCACAGGGTCTCTACGAGCAGTACTTC.

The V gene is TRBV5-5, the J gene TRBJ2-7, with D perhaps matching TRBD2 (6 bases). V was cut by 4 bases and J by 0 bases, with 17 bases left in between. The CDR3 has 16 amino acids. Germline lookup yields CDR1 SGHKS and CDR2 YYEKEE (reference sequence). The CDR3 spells CASSTLPGVSSYEQYF. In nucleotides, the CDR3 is TGTGCCAGCAGCACCCTACCGGGGGTGAGCTCCTACGAGCAGTACTTC. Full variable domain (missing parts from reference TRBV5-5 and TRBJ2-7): DAGVTQSPTHLIKTRGQQVTLRCSPISGHKSVSWYQQVLGQGPQFIFQYYEKEERGRGNFPDRFSARQFPNYSSELNVNALLLGDSALYLCASSTLPGVSSYEQYFGPGTRLTVT.

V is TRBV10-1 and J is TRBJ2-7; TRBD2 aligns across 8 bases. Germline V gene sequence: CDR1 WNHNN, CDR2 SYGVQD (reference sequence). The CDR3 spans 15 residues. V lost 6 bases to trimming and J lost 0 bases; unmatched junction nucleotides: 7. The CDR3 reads CASSAGLALSYEQYF. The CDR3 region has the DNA TGCGCCAGCAGCGCCGGACTAGCCCTCTCCTACGAGCAGTACTTC.

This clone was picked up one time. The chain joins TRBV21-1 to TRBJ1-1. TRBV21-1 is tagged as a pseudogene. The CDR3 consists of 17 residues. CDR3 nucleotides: TGTGCCAGCAGCAAAGAAAGGAGGGGCGAGTCTGACACTGAAGCTTTCTTT. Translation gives CASSKERRGESDTEAFF.

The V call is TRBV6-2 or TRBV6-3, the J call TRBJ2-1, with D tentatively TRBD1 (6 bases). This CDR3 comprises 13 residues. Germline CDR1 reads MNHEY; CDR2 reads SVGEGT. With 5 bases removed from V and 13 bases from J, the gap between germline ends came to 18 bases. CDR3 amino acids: CASSTTQDSSQFF. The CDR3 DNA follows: TGTGCCAGCAGTACCACCCAGGACAGCAGTCAGTTCTTC.

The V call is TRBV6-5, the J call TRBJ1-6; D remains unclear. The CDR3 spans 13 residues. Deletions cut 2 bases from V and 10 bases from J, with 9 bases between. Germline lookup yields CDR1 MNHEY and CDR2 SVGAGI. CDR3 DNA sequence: TGTGCCAGCAGTTACCGGGGAGGATCACCCCTCCACTTT. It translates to CASSYRGGSPLHF.

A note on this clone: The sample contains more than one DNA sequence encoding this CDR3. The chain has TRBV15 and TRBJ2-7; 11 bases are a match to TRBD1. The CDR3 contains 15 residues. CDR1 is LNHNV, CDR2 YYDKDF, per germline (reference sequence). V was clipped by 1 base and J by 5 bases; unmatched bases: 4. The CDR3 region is CATSRGGTGGHEQYF. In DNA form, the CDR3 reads TGTGCCACCAGCAGAGGTGGGACAGGGGGACACGAGCAGTACTTC.

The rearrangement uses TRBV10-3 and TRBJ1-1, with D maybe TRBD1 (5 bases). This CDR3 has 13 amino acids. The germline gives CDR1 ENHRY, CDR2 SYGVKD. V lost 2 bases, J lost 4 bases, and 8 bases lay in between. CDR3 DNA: TGTGCCATCAGTGAGCAGGGTAGCACTGAAGCTTTCTTT. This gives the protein CAISEQGSTEAFF.

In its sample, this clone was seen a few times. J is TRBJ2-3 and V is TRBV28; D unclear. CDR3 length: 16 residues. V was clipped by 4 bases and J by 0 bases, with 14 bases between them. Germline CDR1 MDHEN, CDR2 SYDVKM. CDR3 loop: CASSSGSRLSTDTQYF. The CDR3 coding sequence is TGTGCCAGCAGTTCGGGTTCCCGTTTGAGCACAGATACGCAGTATTTT.